This T cell receptor beta chain was documented in a study of T cell changes during pregnancy in multiple sclerosis. Using immunoSEQ multiplex PCR, the repertoire was profiled, and TCRdb retains in-frame clones only, with some absent. The sample carries about 45,000 clones, roughly 93% recorded once. With 4 bases clipped from V and 5 bases from J, the junction kept 8 bases outside the gene matches. Per the germline V gene, CDR1 is LGHNA and CDR2 is YSLEER. This CDR3 has 17 amino acids. This TCR derives from a female donor with multiple sclerosis, enrolled in a pregnancy study. Sequenced material: PBMCs (not recorded whether the cells were cultured). The genes are TRBV4-3 and TRBJ2-1; 13 bases are a match to TRBD2. DNA of the CDR3: TGCGCCAGCAGCCGCCTTCTACTAGCGGGAGGGAACAATGAGCAGTTCTTC. This translates into CASSRLLLAGGNNEQFF.